What follows describes a single T cell receptor beta chain. The data were obtained in a study of blood T cell repertoires in COVID-19. Libraries were prepared by immunoSEQ multiplex PCR; TCRdb keeps only in-frame clonotypes and omits some of them. The data show around 70,000 clones, with approximately 78% seen just once and 4.8% held by the top ten. CDR3 length equals 15 residues. V lost 2 bases and J 1 base, leaving 8 bases between the germline ends. The germline V gene has CDR1 KGHDR and CDR2 SFDVKD. This chain uses TRBV24-1 with TRBJ1-3; TRBD1 is a possible D gene (5 bases). Specimen: peripheral blood. The TCR sequence derives from an elderly woman with active or convalescent COVID-19. The DNA for the CDR3 is TGTGCCACCAGTGATTCCAGGGTTTCTGGAAACACCATATATTTT. Protein: CATSDSRVSGNTIYF.